The rows below give T cell receptor beta chains drawn from one sample of a study of cytomegalovirus exposure and HLA in healthy donors. The table came from immunoSEQ multiplex PCR; TCRdb's copy has only in-frame clones and leaves some out. The data hold about 190,000 clones, with under 85% observed a single time. Sequenced material: PBMCs. All receptors come from a woman aged 18-29 years in good health and CMV-seronegative. Each CDR3 is given with its conserved first and last residue. Each record gives: CDR3 length, J gene, D gene, V gene, clone size, CDR3 DNA, CDR3 protein. The D gene is left open where the match is weak. Size is omitted from some rows. Given values are once, few, many or a class for expanded clones.

length: 14
J: TRBJ1-6
D: NA
V: TRBV7-2
size: NA
DNA: TGTGCCAGCAGCTACCTGGTCGTCGGTTCACCCCTCCACTTT
CDR3: CASSYLVVGSPLHF

length: 14
J: TRBJ1-3
D: NA
V: TRBV2
size: NA
DNA: TGTGCCAGCAGCCCTACTACCTCTGGAAACACCATATATTTT
CDR3: CASSPTTSGNTIYF

length: 14
J: TRBJ2-7
D: TRBD1
V: TRBV6-5
size: NA
DNA: TGTGCCAGCAGTGGGGGCCTGACAGGGAACGAGCAGTACTTC
CDR3: CASSGGLTGNEQYF

length: 19
J: TRBJ2-4
D: TRBD2
V: TRBV5-1
size: NA
DNA: TGCGCCAGCAGCTCATATGGACTAGCGGGAGGAGTAGCCAAAAACATTCAGTACTTC
CDR3: CASSSYGLAGGVAKNIQYF

length: 14
J: TRBJ1-1
D: TRBD1
V: TRBV25-1
size: NA
DNA: TGTGCCAGCAGTGGGGACAGAGTCAGCTCTGAAGCTTTCTTT
CDR3: CASSGDRVSSEAFF

length: 15
J: TRBJ2-4
D: TRBD2
V: TRBV5-1
size: NA
DNA: TGCGCCAGCAGACTGGCGGGGGAATTACAAAACATTCAGTACTTC
CDR3: CASRLAGELQNIQYF

length: 15
J: TRBJ2-1
D: NA
V: TRBV19
size: NA
DNA: TGTGCCAGTAGTATAGTAGCGGTTGCCTACAATGAGCAGTTCTTC
CDR3: CASSIVAVAYNEQFF

length: 15
J: TRBJ1-1
D: NA
V: TRBV27
size: once
DNA: TGTGCCAGCAGTTTACAGGGGTTGGGGAACACTGAAGCTTTCTTT
CDR3: CASSLQGLGNTEAFF

length: 15
J: TRBJ2-1
D: TRBD2
V: TRBV29-1
size: NA
DNA: TGCAGCGTTGTGGCGGGGGGGCCCTCCTACAATGAGCAGTTCTTC
CDR3: CSVVAGGPSYNEQFF

length: 15
J: TRBJ2-3
D: NA
V: TRBV11-1
size: NA
DNA: TGTGCCAGCAGCTCTGTCGACAGGGAGGCAGATACGCAGTATTTT
CDR3: CASSSVDREADTQYF

length: 17
J: TRBJ1-6
D: NA
V: TRBV28
size: NA
DNA: TGTGCCAGCAGTGATCCGGGACACCCGGACCTTAATTCACCCCTCCACTTT
CDR3: CASSDPGHPDLNSPLHF

length: 14
J: TRBJ2-7
D: TRBD1
V: TRBV28
size: NA
DNA: TGTGCCAGCAGTGTCAGGGGGCCTGTTGACGAGCAGTACTTC
CDR3: CASSVRGPVDEQYF

length: 14
J: TRBJ2-5
D: TRBD1
V: TRBV5-1
size: NA
DNA: TGCGCCAGCAGCCCGGAGACAGGGAAAGAGACCCAGTACTTC
CDR3: CASSPETGKETQYF

length: 12
J: TRBJ2-7
D: NA
V: TRBV27
size: NA
DNA: TGTGCCAGCAGCCGGGACTCTTACGAGCAGTACTTC
CDR3: CASSRDSYEQYF

length: 18
J: TRBJ1-2
D: TRBD1
V: TRBV28
size: NA
DNA: TGTGCCAGCAGTTTCACCCTCCTCCGACAGGGCAAGGTGCATGGCTACACCTTC
CDR3: CASSFTLLRQGKVHGYTF

length: 16
J: TRBJ2-3
D: TRBD2
V: TRBV4-2
size: NA
DNA: TGTGCCAGCAGCCAACGACTAGCGGAGAGCACAGATACGCAGTATTTT
CDR3: CASSQRLAESTDTQYF

length: 15
J: TRBJ2-4
D: TRBD2
V: TRBV6-1
size: NA
DNA: TGTGCCAGCAGTGGGTGGGAGGGGGCCAAAAACATTCAGTACTTC
CDR3: CASSGWEGAKNIQYF

length: 14
J: TRBJ1-1
D: TRBD1
V: TRBV29-1
size: NA
DNA: TGCAGCATACCGTCTAAGACAGGGAGTACTGAAGCTTTCTTT
CDR3: CSIPSKTGSTEAFF

length: 12
J: TRBJ1-1
D: NA
V: TRBV7-8
size: NA
DNA: TGTGCCAGCAGCTTAGAACGGACTGAAGCTTTCTTT
CDR3: CASSLERTEAFF

length: 14
J: TRBJ2-3
D: NA
V: TRBV7-2
size: NA
DNA: TGTGCCAGCAGCTTAGGCGTCCTCACAGATACGCAGTATTTT
CDR3: CASSLGVLTDTQYF

length: 15
J: TRBJ1-5
D: NA
V: TRBV19
size: NA
DNA: TGTGCCAGTAGTATAGGACAGGAGAGCAATCAGCCCCAGCATTTT
CDR3: CASSIGQESNQPQHF

length: 13
J: TRBJ1-6
D: NA
V: TRBV14
size: once
DNA: TGTGCCAGCAGCCAAGACAGGGATTCACCCCTCCACTTT
CDR3: CASSQDRDSPLHF

length: 15
J: TRBJ2-1
D: TRBD2
V: TRBV7-3
size: NA
DNA: TGTGCCAGCAGCCTCTACGGCGGGAGGTACAATGAGCAGTTCTTC
CDR3: CASSLYGGRYNEQFF

length: 15
J: TRBJ1-1
D: NA
V: TRBV7-8
size: NA
DNA: TGTGCCAGCAGCTTCACGAGGGTTTTGAACACTGAAGCTTTCTTT
CDR3: CASSFTRVLNTEAFF

length: 16
J: TRBJ2-2
D: TRBD1
V: TRBV27
size: NA
DNA: TGTGCCAGCAGTCACACAGGGGGCACGGACACCGGGGAGCTGTTTTTT
CDR3: CASSHTGGTDTGELFF

length: 15
J: TRBJ2-3
D: TRBD1
V: TRBV7-6
size: NA
DNA: TGTGCCAGCAGCTTGGAGACAGGGGGCACAGATACGCAGTATTTT
CDR3: CASSLETGGTDTQYF

length: 12
J: TRBJ1-1
D: NA
V: TRBV7-9
size: once
DNA: TGTTCCAGCAGCCATCCCTCGGCTGAAGCTTTCTTT
CDR3: CSSSHPSAEAFF

length: 14
J: TRBJ2-3
D: NA
V: TRBV5-1
size: NA
DNA: TGCGCCAGCATGGTTGGGGGCGCCGGAGATACGCAGTATTTT
CDR3: CASMVGGAGDTQYF

length: 15
J: TRBJ1-1
D: NA
V: TRBV6-6
size: NA
DNA: TGTGCCAGCAGATTTACAGGGCTGGAGAACACTGAAGCTTTCTTT
CDR3: CASRFTGLENTEAFF

length: 21
J: TRBJ2-2
D: NA
V: TRBV21-1
size: few
DNA: TGTGCCAGCAGCAAAGTTAGAGGTCCGGCAGTAATTCATCTGAACACCGGGGAGCTGTTTTTT
CDR3: CASSKVRGPAVIHLNTGELFF

length: 11
J: TRBJ2-7
D: NA
V: TRBV28
size: once
DNA: TGTGCCAGCAGCTCCCCGGGCGAGCAGTACTTC
CDR3: CASSSPGEQYF

length: 14
J: TRBJ1-2
D: TRBD1
V: TRBV2
size: NA
DNA: TGTGCCAGCAGTGATCCCGGACAGGGCGATGGCTACACCTTC
CDR3: CASSDPGQGDGYTF

length: 18
J: TRBJ1-5
D: TRBD1
V: TRBV27
size: NA
DNA: TGTGCCAGCAGCGTGACAGGGGCATTAAAATATAGCAATCAGCCCCAGCATTTT
CDR3: CASSVTGALKYSNQPQHF

length: 15
J: TRBJ2-3
D: TRBD2
V: TRBV30
size: NA
DNA: TGTGCCTGGAGTGGACTAGCGGCTAGCACAGATACGCAGTATTTT
CDR3: CAWSGLAASTDTQYF

length: 14
J: TRBJ2-5
D: TRBD1
V: TRBV2
size: NA
DNA: TGTGCCAGCAGGGGGGACAGATCCCAAGAGACCCAGTACTTC
CDR3: CASRGDRSQETQYF

length: 15
J: TRBJ1-1
D: TRBD1
V: TRBV6-5
size: NA
DNA: TGTGCCAGCAGTAGCGAGGGGGCTGTCGGCACTGAAGCTTTCTTT
CDR3: CASSSEGAVGTEAFF

length: 13
J: TRBJ1-2
D: NA
V: TRBV2
size: NA
DNA: TGTGCCAGCAGTGTGTCTAGTAGGGGAGGCTACACCTTC
CDR3: CASSVSSRGGYTF

length: 14
J: TRBJ1-2
D: TRBD1
V: TRBV30
size: NA
DNA: TGTGCCCGCCTCCGGACAGGGGGTCACTATGGCTACACCTTC
CDR3: CARLRTGGHYGYTF

length: 14
J: TRBJ2-3
D: NA
V: TRBV9
size: NA
DNA: TGTGCCAGCAGCGGGGGGACTGGCACAGATACGCAGTATTTT
CDR3: CASSGGTGTDTQYF

length: 13
J: TRBJ1-1
D: TRBD1
V: TRBV5-6
size: NA
DNA: TGTGCCAGCAGCCTGACGGTACAGGGGAGAGCTTTCTTT
CDR3: CASSLTVQGRAFF

length: 15
J: TRBJ2-7
D: TRBD2
V: TRBV11-2
size: NA
DNA: TGTGCCAGCAGGGGGACTAGCGGGAATTGGGCCGAGCAGTACTTC
CDR3: CASRGTSGNWAEQYF

length: 15
J: TRBJ1-2
D: TRBD1
V: TRBV29-1
size: NA
DNA: TGCAGCGTCCCGGGACAGGGGCTTTTGGATCGGGGCTACACCTTC
CDR3: CSVPGQGLLDRGYTF